A selection of T cell receptor beta chains follows, all from one sample in a study of blood T cells in healthy people across ages. From the 5' RACE reads, TCRdb called clonotypes with MiXCR, one entry per CDR3 protein. The sample consists of some 790,000 distinct CDR3 sequences, about 30% of them appearing once. Sequencing input: blood. These receptors were collected from a woman older than 75 in good health. The CDR3 runs from the conserved cysteine through the conserved F or W. D genes are given only for firm matches. Size is stated for part of the rows, as once, few or many counts, or as a class when the clone is expanded.

V	length	J	size	D	CDR3	DNA
TRBV20-1	14	TRBJ1-6	few	.	CSALDRRDNSPLHF	TGCAGTGCTTTAGACAGGCGGGATAATTCACCCCTCCACTTT
TRBV29-1	14	TRBJ2-3	many	.	CSSARGLKADTQYF	TGCAGCTCCGCGCGGGGTTTGAAGGCAGATACGCAGTATTTT
TRBV20-1	15	TRBJ1-3	.	.	CSASPRAGSGNTIYF	TGCAGTGCCAGCCCGCGGGCAGGCTCTGGAAACACCATATATTTT
TRBV4-1	17	TRBJ2-1	many	.	CASSQGVIGRYYNEQFF	TGCGCCAGCAGCCAAGGGGTAATCGGACGGTACTACAATGAGCAGTTCTTC
TRBV6-6	12	TRBJ1-2	.	TRBD1	CASDGQGNGYTF	TGTGCCAGTGACGGACAGGGGAATGGCTACACCTTC
TRBV2	17	TRBJ2-4	few	TRBD2	CASSESGSGIAKNIQYF	TGTGCCAGCAGTGAATCGGGTAGCGGGATAGCCAAAAACATTCAGTACTTC
TRBV5-1	14	TRBJ2-1	.	TRBD2	CASKAGGSDNEQFF	TGCGCCAGCAAGGCGGGGGGCTCCGACAATGAGCAGTTCTTC
TRBV6-5	14	TRBJ1-2	once	.	CASTSWARGYGYTF	TGTGCCAGCACCTCTTGGGCACGAGGCTATGGCTACACCTTC
TRBV21-1	15	TRBJ2-7	many	.	CASSGGSGESYEQYF	TGTGCCAGCAGCGGGGGGTCTGGTGAGTCCTACGAGCAGTACTTC
TRBV7-9	12	TRBJ1-1	.	.	CASSLEAAGVFF	TGTGCCAGCAGCTTAGAGGCCGCGGGAGTTTTCTTT